The sequence of this T cell receptor (beta chain) was determined in a study of blood T cell repertoires in COVID-19. CDR3 length: 14 amino acids. Germline loops: CDR1 KGHDR, CDR2 SFDVKD. The V end was cut by 3 bases, the J end by 5 bases, with 10 bases between. Libraries were prepared by immunoSEQ multiplex PCR; TCRdb keeps only in-frame clonotypes and omits some of them. Of 95,000 to 110,000 clones in the sample, roughly 82% were seen once. The clonotype comes from a man between 60 and 70 years old with acute or convalescent COVID-19. V is TRBV24-1 and J is TRBJ1-5; perhaps TRBD1 as D (5 bases). Source material: peripheral blood. The CDR3 sequence: CATSDPGPHQPQHF. DNA of the CDR3: TGTGCCACCAGTGATCCAGGGCCCCATCAGCCCCAGCATTTT.